The clone carrying this T cell receptor beta chain was seen only once. What it binds is not known. The CDR3 extends over 15 amino acids. V dropped 4 bases and J dropped 4; count of bases not matched to a gene: 5. Germline-derived CDR1 and CDR2 are LGHNA and YSLEER. Measured with immunoSEQ multiplex PCR; TCRdb has only the in-frame clones, and not every one. The table shows 40,000 to 65,000 clones, with around 82% occurring only once. Blood sampling took place at baseline, cycle 4 day 1, and cycle 7 day 1. The data belong to a study of OX40 agonist ivuxolimab in advanced cancers. The study's findings and limits: In the expanded peripheral T cells, antigen specificity was never determined. Expansion of clones was among the lowest in partial responders at 0.1-3.0 mg/kg. In CD8+ T cells, expanded clones were on average more numerous than in CD4+.

The source was CD4+ or CD8+ T cells sorted from blood, collected in a trial of the OX40 agonist ivuxolimab. The chain recombines TRBV4-3 with TRBJ2-2, with 8 positions matching TRBD1. This TCR derives from an adult with an advanced solid tumor such as melanoma, head and neck, liver or kidney cancer. The CDR3 reads CASSRDRGGTGELFF. Here the CDR3 DNA reads TGCGCCAGCAGCCGTGACAGGGGCGGCACCGGGGAGCTGTTTTTT.